These T cell receptor beta chains were read from a single sample in a study of blood T cell repertoires in COVID-19. TCRdb's table, derived via immunoSEQ multiplex PCR, lists solely in-frame clones and lacks some. The sample records about 120,000 clones, 70% to 80% being singletons. Sequencing was performed on peripheral blood. The receptors stem from a human donor in a cohort sampled during active COVID-19. Both conserved end residues are part of each CDR3. A D gene is named only where the DNA matches it firmly. Some rows have no size entry. The others give once, few or many, or a class for an expanded clone.

NA | TRBJ1-2 | TRBD1 | TRBV9 | TGTGCCAGCACCCAGGACAGGGAGAACTATGGCTACACCTTC | CASTQDRENYGYTF
NA | TRBJ2-7 | NA | TRBV28 | TGTGCCAGCACGTGGGGCCTCGGCTCCTACGAGCAGTACTTC | CASTWGLGSYEQYF
once | TRBJ2-7 | TRBD2 | TRBV7-9 | TGTGCCAGCAGCCCTCAGCCCGGGACTAGCGCTAGAAAGCAGTACTTC | CASSPQPGTSARKQYF
once | TRBJ1-1 | NA | TRBV18 | TGTGCCAGCTCACCACGTTCTGACACTGAAGCTTTCTTT | CASSPRSDTEAFF
once | TRBJ2-3 | NA | TRBV21-1 | TGTGCCAGCAGCAATCAGAAGCGGATTAGCACAGATACGCAGTATTTT | CASSNQKRISTDTQYF
NA | TRBJ1-4 | TRBD1 | TRBV18 | TGTGCCAGCTCACCGCGGGACAGGGCGCGGGGTGAAAAACTGTTTTTT | CASSPRDRARGEKLFF
NA | TRBJ1-1 | NA | TRBV11-2 | TGTGCCAGCAGCTTAGCAGTCGGGATGAACACTGAAGCTTTCTTT | CASSLAVGMNTEAFF
NA | TRBJ2-7 | TRBD2 | TRBV29-1 | TGCAGCGTTGAAACACTAGCGGGAGTGGCAGGGGCATACGAGCAGTACTTC | CSVETLAGVAGAYEQYF
NA | TRBJ2-7 | TRBD1 | TRBV10-3 | TGTGCCATCAGACGGGGACAGAGCTCCTACGAGCAGTACTTC | CAIRRGQSSYEQYF
NA | TRBJ2-1 | TRBD2 | TRBV5-6 | TGTGCCAGCAGCTTGGTGGCTAGCGGCAATGAGCAGTTCTTC | CASSLVASGNEQFF
NA | TRBJ1-5 | NA | TRBV6-5 | TGTGCCAGCAGCCCCCGGAGGGGCAATCAGCCCCAGCATTTT | CASSPRRGNQPQHF
NA | TRBJ2-7 | TRBD1 | TRBV27 | TGTGCCAGCAGTTTGGGACAGGTACCCTACGAGCAGTACTTC | CASSLGQVPYEQYF
NA | TRBJ2-1 | NA | TRBV9 | TGTGCCAGCAGCGTAGAAGGGGATGAGGAGAATGAGCAGTTCTTC | CASSVEGDEENEQFF
NA | TRBJ2-5 | NA | TRBV9 | TGTGCCAGCAGCCCCCCGGGGGAGACCCAGTACTTC | CASSPPGETQYF
NA | TRBJ1-1 | TRBD1 | TRBV12-3/TRBV12-4 | TGTGCCAGCAGTCCTACAGGGGTGGCTGAAGCTTTCTTT | CASSPTGVAEAFF
NA | TRBJ2-7 | NA | TRBV19 | TGTGCCAGTAGTATTCCCGGGACAAAGAGGCTCGAGCAGTACTTC | CASSIPGTKRLEQYF
NA | TRBJ2-6 | NA | TRBV6-1 | TGTGCCAGCAGTGAATTTCCCGGAGGGCGCTCTGGGGCCAACGTCCTGACTTTC | CASSEFPGGRSGANVLTF
NA | TRBJ2-7 | NA | TRBV2 | TGTGCCAGCACCCAGTGGGGAGGTCTTACGCACGAGCAGTACTTC | CASTQWGGLTHEQYF
NA | TRBJ1-2 | NA | TRBV3-1/TRBV3-2 | TGTGCCAGCAGCCAAATGGAAGGGGATCATGGCTACACCTTC | CASSQMEGDHGYTF
NA | TRBJ2-2 | NA | TRBV3-1/TRBV3-2 | TGTGCCAGCAGCAAAATCACGGACGGGATTAACACCGGGGAGCTGTTTTTT | CASSKITDGINTGELFF
NA | TRBJ2-5 | TRBD1 | TRBV5-4 | TGTGCCAGCAGCCAGGGGACAGGGGGGCTGGAGACCCAGTACTTC | CASSQGTGGLETQYF
NA | TRBJ2-7 | TRBD1 | TRBV28 | TGTGCCAGCAGAAAAGGGACAGTGGACGAGCAGTACTTC | CASRKGTVDEQYF
NA | TRBJ1-2 | NA | TRBV23-1 | TGCGCCAGCAGTCGCCTCCTGTCAGGGGATAACTATGGCTACACCTTC | CASSRLLSGDNYGYTF
NA | TRBJ2-7 | TRBD2 | TRBV19 | TGTGCCAGTAGTACTAGCGGGATGAGGACCTACGAGCAGTACTTC | CASSTSGMRTYEQYF